Following are 3 T cell receptor beta chains from one sample sequenced in a study of blood T cells in healthy people across ages. The authors ran a second PCR of roughly 6 to 12 cycles using a sample-barcoded 5' primer and a J-beta primer mix. Using its own MiXCR run on the 5' RACE reads, TCRdb lists one record per CDR3 protein. The sample lists 790,000 or so distinct CDR3 sequences; 56% were seen once. Sequencing was done on a sample of blood. These receptors were collected from a middle-aged man in good health.

This clonotype appeared a few times. The chain links TRBV6-1 to TRBJ2-6; D may be TRBD1 (6 bases). The CDR3 loop spans 17 amino acids. V dropped 1 base and J dropped 3 bases, with 13 bases sitting between them. Germline V CDR1 and CDR2: MNHNS, SASEGT. CDR3 residues: CASSEVLGGIGANVLTF. CDR3 DNA sequence: TGTGCCAGCAGTGAAGTTCTAGGGGGTATTGGGGCCAACGTCCTGACTTTC.

This clonotype showed up just a few times. The V call is TRBV5-1, the J call TRBJ2-3; 8 bases agree with TRBD2. V lost 6 bases to trimming and J lost 2 bases; unmatched junction nucleotides: 5. The CDR3 length is 14 residues. Germline V CDR1 and CDR2: SGHRS, YFSETQ. CDR3 region: CASKSGSNTDTQYF. In DNA form, the CDR3 reads TGCGCCAGCAAGAGCGGGAGCAACACAGATACGCAGTATTTT. Full variable domain (outside the CDR3, taken from reference TRBV5-1 and TRBJ2-3): KAGVTQTPRYLIKTRGQQVTLSCSPISGHRSVSWYQQTPGQGLQFLFEYFSETQRNKGNFPGRFSGRQFSNSRSEMNVSTLELGDSALYLCASKSGSNTDTQYFGPGTRLTVL.

The rearrangement uses TRBV10-3 and TRBJ2-1; maybe TRBD1 (5 bases). V was shortened by 4 bases and J by 8 bases, with 12 bases between the two germline ends. This CDR3 has 13 residues. The germline V gene has CDR1 ENHRY and CDR2 SYGVKD. CDR3 DNA: TGTGCCATCAGTGGACAGTCAGCTTATGAGCAGTTCTTC. Translating gives CAISGQSAYEQFF.